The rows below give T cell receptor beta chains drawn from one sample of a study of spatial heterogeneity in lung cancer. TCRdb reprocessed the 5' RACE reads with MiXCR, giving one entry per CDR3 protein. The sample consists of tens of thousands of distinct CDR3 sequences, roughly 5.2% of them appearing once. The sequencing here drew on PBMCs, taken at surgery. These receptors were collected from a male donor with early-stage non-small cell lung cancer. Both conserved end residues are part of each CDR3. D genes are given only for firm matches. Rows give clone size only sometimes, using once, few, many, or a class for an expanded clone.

TGTGCCAGCAGCCTCCTGAAGGGCACTAATGAAAAACTTTTT	CASSLLKGTNEKLF	TRBJ1-4	.	TRBV5-6	.
TGTGCCAGCAGCTTTGGACTAGCGGGAGCCCGGGACACGCAGTATTTT	CASSFGLAGARDTQYF	TRBJ2-3	TRBD2	TRBV11-2	many
TGTGCCAGCAGTGAAGGACGGGAGAGGGAGCAGTACTTC	CASSEGREREQYF	TRBJ2-7	.	TRBV2	many
TGTGCCAGCAGCCGGGACAGGGGGGAAGAGACCCAGTACTTC	CASSRDRGEETQYF	TRBJ2-5	TRBD1	TRBV2	few
TGTGCCAGCTCCCCAGGGAACACAGATACGCAGTATTTT	CASSPGNTDTQYF	TRBJ2-3	.	TRBV5-6	many
TGTGCCAGCAGTTTAGCAGCGGGAGTTATGAATGAGCAGTTCTTC	CASSLAAGVMNEQFF	TRBJ2-1	TRBD2	TRBV27	many
TGCGCCAGCAGCTTGGAGAGCACAGATACGCAGTATTTT	CASSLESTDTQYF	TRBJ2-3	.	TRBV5-1	many
TGTGCCAGCAGCTTAGATGGTGGGCGGCTGGTATATGGCTACACCTTC	CASSLDGGRLVYGYTF	TRBJ1-2	.	TRBV7-2	many
TGCAGCGTGCAGCCGGTGCGGGACGGAAGCTACACCTTC	CSVQPVRDGSYTF	TRBJ1-2	.	TRBV29-1	many
TGCAGTGCTCAGCAGGGAAATCAGCCCCAGCATTTT	CSAQQGNQPQHF	TRBJ1-5	.	TRBV20-1	many
TGTGCCAGCAGCCCACACACCTACGGCTACACCTTC	CASSPHTYGYTF	TRBJ1-2	.	TRBV3-1	many
TGTGCCATCAGTGAGCCGCAAACTAACACTGAAGCTTTCTTT	CAISEPQTNTEAFF	TRBJ1-1	.	TRBV10-3	.
TGCAGTGCTAGAGAGTATACCCAAGAGACCCAGTACTTC	CSAREYTQETQYF	TRBJ2-5	.	TRBV20-1	many
TGCAGTGCTACTAAGGGACAGGGATACGTGAACACTGAAGCTTTCTTT	CSATKGQGYVNTEAFF	TRBJ1-1	TRBD1	TRBV20-1	many
TGCAGTGCTCCAACAATCGGACAGGGGGAAGGCTACACCTTC	CSAPTIGQGEGYTF	TRBJ1-2	TRBD1	TRBV20-1	many
TGTGCCAGCAGCTCCGAGGACGCCGGGGAGCTGTTTTTT	CASSSEDAGELFF	TRBJ2-2	.	TRBV7-3	many
TGCGCCAGCAGCTCCATGACGGGGGGCGCGGGGGAGCAGTACTTC	CASSSMTGGAGEQYF	TRBJ2-7	.	TRBV5-1	many
TGCAGTGCTCTTCAGACTAGCGGGGGGACGTACGAGCAGTACTTC	CSALQTSGGTYEQYF	TRBJ2-7	TRBD2	TRBV20-1	many
TGTGCCACCTCGGGGTGGGTCTCTAATGAAAAACTGTTTTTT	CATSGWVSNEKLFF	TRBJ1-4	.	TRBV28	many
TGCGCCAGCAGCCCTAGCGCCCCTAGCACAGATACGCAGTATTTT	CASSPSAPSTDTQYF	TRBJ2-3	.	TRBV5-1	few
TGTGCCAGCAGGCTCGAAAAACTGTTTTTT	CASRLEKLFF	TRBJ1-4	.	TRBV6-6	few
TGCAGTGCTAACCCGAGGAGGGGCGGAGAGAACACTGAAGCTTTCTTT	CSANPRRGGENTEAFF	TRBJ1-1	.	TRBV20-1	few
TGCGCCAGCAGCCCGACATACGCCCCGGAGAGACTAGCATCCTACAATGAGCAGTTCTTC	CASSPTYAPERLASYNEQFF	TRBJ2-1	TRBD2	TRBV5-1	many
TGTGCCAGCAGGTTCCTAAGATCTGGGTCTAATGAAAAACTGTTTTTT	CASRFLRSGSNEKLFF	TRBJ1-4	.	TRBV27	many
TGTGCCTGGATACTTAAAACGGGACTAGGGGTGTCTGGGGAGCTGTTTTTT	CAWILKTGLGVSGELFF	TRBJ2-2	TRBD2	TRBV30	many
TGCAGTGCTAGCATTAGCGGGGCTACCTACGAGCAGTACTTC	CSASISGATYEQYF	TRBJ2-7	TRBD2	TRBV20-1	many
TGTGCCAGCAGTGAAGAACAACTAGCGGGAGTTATTTGGACAGATACGCAGTATTTT	CASSEEQLAGVIWTDTQYF	TRBJ2-3	TRBD2	TRBV6-1	many
TGTGCCTGGGCCCGCGGGGGTAGAGAGACCCAGTACTTC	CAWARGGRETQYF	TRBJ2-5	TRBD2	TRBV30	many
TGTGCCAGCAGTCTTACCCTCGGACAGAGCCAAGAGACCCAGTACTTC	CASSLTLGQSQETQYF	TRBJ2-5	.	TRBV28	many
TGTGCCAGCAGCAACGGACTAGACGAGACCCAGTACTTC	CASSNGLDETQYF	TRBJ2-5	TRBD2	TRBV5-5	few
TGCAGTGCTATTCGGGCTAGCGGTTACACAGATACGCAGTATTTT	CSAIRASGYTDTQYF	TRBJ2-3	TRBD2	TRBV20-1	many
TGTGCCAGTCTCAGGGCGGGAGATGAGCAGTTCTTC	CASLRAGDEQFF	TRBJ2-1	TRBD2	TRBV2	few
TGTGCCAGCAGCATTTGGACTAGCGGGACAGATACGCAGTATTTT	CASSIWTSGTDTQYF	TRBJ2-3	TRBD2	TRBV7-2	many
TGTGCCACCAGTGGAGAACTCGGGGAGCTGTTTTTT	CATSGELGELFF	TRBJ2-2	.	TRBV24-1	many
TGTGCCAGCAGCTTTTCTGCGTCCAATGAGCAGTTCTTC	CASSFSASNEQFF	TRBJ2-1	.	TRBV7-7	many
TGCGCCAGCAGCCCCCAAGCCGGGGAGCTGTTTTTT	CASSPQAGELFF	TRBJ2-2	.	TRBV4-1	many
TGTGCCAGCAGCCGCCGGGTAGGAGGCGAAAAACTGTTTTTT	CASSRRVGGEKLFF	TRBJ1-4	.	TRBV2	many
TGTGCCTGGAGTGATCCGGACGGGGCCTACGAGCAGTACTTC	CAWSDPDGAYEQYF	TRBJ2-7	.	TRBV30	few
TGCAGTGCTCCTCTAGGTGGAGCGGGAGTAGGGGCCAATGAGCAGTTCTTC	CSAPLGGAGVGANEQFF	TRBJ2-1	TRBD2	TRBV20-1	many
TGCAGCGTTGAATGGGTAGCGGGATTGGAAGAGACCCAGTACTTC	CSVEWVAGLEETQYF	TRBJ2-5	TRBD2	TRBV29-1	many
TGTGCCAGTAATCTACTAGCGGGAGGAACCGGGGAGCTGTTTTTT	CASNLLAGGTGELFF	TRBJ2-2	TRBD2	TRBV19	few